Reported below is one T cell receptor (beta chain). Looked up from germline, CDR1 is LGHDT and CDR2 is YNNKEL (reference sequence). Trimming stripped 4 bases from V and 5 bases from J, with 8 bases between. The CDR3 totals 12 residues. The sample originates from a study of blood T cell repertoires in COVID-19. Profiled with immunoSEQ multiplex PCR; TCRdb holds only in-frame clones, not every one. The table has about 110,000 clones, roughly 83% seen once. Source material: peripheral blood. The chain combines TRBV3-1 (or the pseudogene TRBV3-2) with TRBJ1-1; D is undetermined. This TCR was recovered from a woman aged 60-75 years with acute or convalescent COVID-19. The chain's CDR3 is CASSLRTTEAFF. The CDR3 region has the DNA TGTGCCAGCAGCCTCCGGACTACTGAAGCTTTCTTT.